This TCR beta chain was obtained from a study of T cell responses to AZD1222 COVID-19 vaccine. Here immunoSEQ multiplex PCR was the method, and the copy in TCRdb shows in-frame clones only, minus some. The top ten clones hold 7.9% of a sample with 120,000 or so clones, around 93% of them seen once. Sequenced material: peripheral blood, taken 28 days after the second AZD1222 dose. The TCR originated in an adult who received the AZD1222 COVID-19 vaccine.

CDR3 nucleotide sequence: TGTGCCAGCAGCTCCGGGACAGGAAGTTTGAATGAGCAGTTCTTC. It yields the protein CASSSGTGSLNEQFF. The chain has TRBV5-5 and TRBJ2-1, with 8 bases lining up with TRBD1. CDR1 is SGHKS and CDR2 is YYEKEE in the germline V gene (reference sequence). This CDR3 is 15 amino acids long. With V trimmed by 3 bases and J by 7 bases, 9 bases remained unmatched.